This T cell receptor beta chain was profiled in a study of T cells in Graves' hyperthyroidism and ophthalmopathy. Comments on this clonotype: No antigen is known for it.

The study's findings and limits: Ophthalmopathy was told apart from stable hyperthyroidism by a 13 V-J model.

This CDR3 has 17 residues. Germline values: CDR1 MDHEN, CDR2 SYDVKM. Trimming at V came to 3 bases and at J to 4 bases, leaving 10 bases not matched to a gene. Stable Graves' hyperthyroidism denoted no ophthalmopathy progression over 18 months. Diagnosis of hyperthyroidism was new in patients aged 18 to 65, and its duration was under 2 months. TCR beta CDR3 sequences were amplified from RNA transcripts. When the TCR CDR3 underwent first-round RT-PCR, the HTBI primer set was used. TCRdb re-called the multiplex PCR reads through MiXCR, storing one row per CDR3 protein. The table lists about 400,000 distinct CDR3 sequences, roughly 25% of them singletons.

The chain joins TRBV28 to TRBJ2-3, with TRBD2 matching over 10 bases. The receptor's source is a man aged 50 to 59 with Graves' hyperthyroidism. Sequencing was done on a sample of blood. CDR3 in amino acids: CASSFDKSGRGADTQYF. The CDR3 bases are TGTGCCAGCAGTTTTGATAAGAGCGGGAGGGGAGCAGATACGCAGTATTTT.